This TCR beta chain was sequenced during a study of T-cell reconstitution after alpha-beta-depleted transplantation in children. The germline V gene has CDR1 SQVTM and CDR2 ANQGSEA. The V end was cut by 1 base, the J end by 1 base, with 7 bases between. This CDR3 has 13 residues. This sample's TCRbeta library carried unique molecular identifier barcodes. Using its own MiXCR run on the PCR reads, TCRdb lists one record per CDR3 protein. The profile shows 150,000 to 200,000 distinct CDR3 sequences, 6.3% of them singletons. In its sample, this clonotype was seen many times. The chain joins TRBV29-1 to TRBJ1-2; D not resolved. Sequences were derived from PBMCs, sampled before TCRalphabeta/CD19-depleted stem cell transplant. The source is a girl less than two years old with combined immunodeficiency, due to receive a stem cell transplant. The CDR3 is CSVEAPDNYGYTF. DNA for the CDR3: TGCAGCGTTGAAGCCCCGGATAACTATGGCTACACCTTC.